One TCR beta chain is described in this entry. Germline-derived CDR1 and CDR2 are SGHRS and YFSETQ. The J segment lost 13 bases and the V segment lost 4 bases, leaving 5 bases of the junction unmatched. This CDR3 contains 11 residues. The method was immunoSEQ multiplex PCR; TCRdb's version includes in-frame clones alone and lacks a portion of them. The sample lists roughly 330,000 clones; around 86% were seen once. The data derive from a study of blood T cell repertoires in COVID-19. Study-wide context: Italy, Spain and the United States were the sources of the convalescent and acute COVID-19 samples.

Material for sequencing was peripheral blood. J is TRBJ2-1 and V is TRBV5-1, with TRBD2 matching over 7 bases. The origin of this receptor is a woman aged 45-65 years with acute or convalescent COVID-19. For the CDR3, the DNA is TGCGCCAGCAGCCGGGACTACCGACAGTTCTTC. It translates to CASSRDYRQFF.